The T cell receptor (beta chain) under discussion was sequenced for a study of PD-1 blockade in classical Hodgkin lymphoma (TCRdb year 2020). Background for the entire study: Nivolumab dosing was 3 mg/kg intravenously every 2 weeks, continuing until either disease progression or unacceptable toxicity. To define a peripheral blood immune signature of response to PD-1 blockade in classical Hodgkin lymphoma, the study combined TCR beta sequencing with CyTOF.

From the cysteine up to the phenylalanine, the CDR3 has a length of 12 residues. The kept DNA is CDR3 alone, 36 bases in frame from the first base. The germline V gene (reference sequence) provides CDR1 GTSNPN and CDR2 SVGIG. The junction shows trimming of 4 bases on V and 15 bases on J, plus 19 bases between the germline ends. Study-wide findings and limitations: A significant rise by C4D1 was seen in CD4+ but not CD8+ TCR diversity (p=0.0027 vs p=0.16), with the rise being most apparent in complete responders (p=0.02). Baseline diversity similar to that of newly diagnosed patients was observed in trial patients achieving complete response, whereas significantly lower diversity was observed in partial responders and progressors. Lower diversity was observed in patients in whom nivolumab was started less than 1 year after ASCT, and these patients were excluded from later analyses so that confounding by immune reconstitution would be avoided. Baseline TCR diversity was reported to be lower in newly diagnosed patients than in healthy donors, and even lower in relapsed/refractory patients. The study covered only a single clinical trial cohort, and the causes of the repertoire differences, possibly disease activity or prior therapy, were still not defined.

With regard to this clone: Its antigen is unknown. No per-base quality is available; no much larger clone lies one base away.

Taken with the paper, the label for time point translates to: cycle 4 day 1 (C4D1), after 5 to 7 weeks of nivolumab. Every trial patient had relapsed following autologous stem cell transplantation, and prior brentuximab vedotin exposure was what differed among cohorts A, B and C. The trial cohort was composed of approximately 60 patients with relapsed/refractory classical Hodgkin lymphoma, for whom complete response, partial response or progressive disease was recorded as best overall response. In the multi-cohort phase II CheckMate 205 trial, trial patients received single-agent nivolumab. An independent review committee assessed best overall response using the 2007 International Working Group response criteria. PBMCs from the trial were collected at three points: immediately before nivolumab initiation (C1D1), and during therapy at cycle 2 day 1 and cycle 4 day 1. Peripheral blood was collected in 8 mL Vacutainer Cell Preparation Tubes, from which PBMCs were isolated by centrifugation and then cryopreserved.

Genomic DNA was extracted with the Qiagen DNeasy kit from unsorted PBMCs and from negatively selected CD4+ and CD8+ fractions. TCR beta CDR3 regions were amplified by immunoSEQ multiplex PCR using primers annealing to V and J segments. A synthetic immune receptor repertoire was used to minimize amplification bias, and remaining bias was computationally removed after sequencing. The original methods were these. Custom Python scripts were used to quantify repertoire diversity as the Shannon entropy index. The unsorted, CD4+ and CD8+ repertoires were each analyzed separately, with the exception of combined analyses, where CD4+ and CD8+ sequences were merged in silico. Clonal expansion was defined as at least a 2-fold frequency increase after treatment relative to C1D1, with a pseudocount of 0.5 for undetected baseline clones. Clones with 0 or 1 copy at C1D1 were defined as singleton clones, while clones with 2 or more copies were defined as non-singleton clones. Clones expanded in unsorted samples were labelled as CD4+, CD8+ or unknown by matching protein sequences in sorted samples from the same patient. Diversity changes from C1D1 to C4D1 were tested in paired samples using Wilcoxon tests. Held by TCRdb, this immuneACCESS table contains in-frame sequences only and omits some clones. Under half of the omission traces to an unresolved V gene where checked; the cause of the rest is unknown. V, J and clone size reflect that table, while D and trimming were determined from the DNA. Here the sample has 100,000 to 120,000 clones; about 92% occur a single time. Around 19% of the sample is taken by the ten largest.

This sequence originates from a human donor with classical Hodgkin lymphoma. The chain was built from TRBV30 and TRBJ2-1, with no reliable assignment of the D segment. Sequencing used peripheral blood mononuclear cells (PBMCs), obtained before the fourth cycle of nivolumab. The nucleotide sequence reads as follows: TGTGCCTGGAACTCTAGGAACGGTGGGTCGTTCTTC. Translated, this gives CAWNSRNGGSFF. Where the CDR3 stops, the reference TRBV30 and TRBJ2-1 genes take over; the full variable domain is SQTIHQWPATLVQPVGSPLSLECTVEGTSNPNLYWYRQAAGRGLQLLFYSVGIGQISSEVPQNLSASRPQDRQFILSSKKLLLSDSGFYLCAWNSRNGGSFFGPGTRLTVL.